This T cell receptor beta chain was observed in a study of chronic HIV infection and antiretroviral therapy (dated by TCRdb to about 2015). V trim: 5 bases; J trim: 1 base; unmatched bases: 5. Measured from the cysteine to the phenylalanine, the CDR3 is 14 residues long. The retained sequence is limited to the CDR3, 42 bases, with the frame set at the first base. CDR1 and CDR2, per the germline V gene, are MDHEN and SYDVKM. Libraries came from 5' RACE. Sequenced using an Illumina MiSeq. The public sequencing data were trimmed at Q25 with fastp and processed into clonotypes with MiXCR by TCRdb, which kept only in-frame beta chains. All rows with the same CDR3 protein become a single entry with the most common DNA and genes. The sample contains over 40,000 distinct CDR3 sequences, over 15% of them found a single time. Over 2.5% of the sample is taken by the ten largest. Concerning this clonotype itself: What antigen it recognizes has not been identified. Base qualities are not at hand, and no much larger clone is one base apart.

Sequencing used peripheral blood. Here the chain combines TRBV28 and TRBJ2-7, and 7 junctional nucleotides match TRBD1. This receptor was taken from an adult who had HIV and had not received antiretroviral therapy, or was an uninfected healthy control (not recorded which). Read as DNA, the sequence is TGTGCCAGCAGTAGAGACAGGGTGTCCTACGAGCAGTACTTC. Its amino acids are CASSRDRVSYEQYF.